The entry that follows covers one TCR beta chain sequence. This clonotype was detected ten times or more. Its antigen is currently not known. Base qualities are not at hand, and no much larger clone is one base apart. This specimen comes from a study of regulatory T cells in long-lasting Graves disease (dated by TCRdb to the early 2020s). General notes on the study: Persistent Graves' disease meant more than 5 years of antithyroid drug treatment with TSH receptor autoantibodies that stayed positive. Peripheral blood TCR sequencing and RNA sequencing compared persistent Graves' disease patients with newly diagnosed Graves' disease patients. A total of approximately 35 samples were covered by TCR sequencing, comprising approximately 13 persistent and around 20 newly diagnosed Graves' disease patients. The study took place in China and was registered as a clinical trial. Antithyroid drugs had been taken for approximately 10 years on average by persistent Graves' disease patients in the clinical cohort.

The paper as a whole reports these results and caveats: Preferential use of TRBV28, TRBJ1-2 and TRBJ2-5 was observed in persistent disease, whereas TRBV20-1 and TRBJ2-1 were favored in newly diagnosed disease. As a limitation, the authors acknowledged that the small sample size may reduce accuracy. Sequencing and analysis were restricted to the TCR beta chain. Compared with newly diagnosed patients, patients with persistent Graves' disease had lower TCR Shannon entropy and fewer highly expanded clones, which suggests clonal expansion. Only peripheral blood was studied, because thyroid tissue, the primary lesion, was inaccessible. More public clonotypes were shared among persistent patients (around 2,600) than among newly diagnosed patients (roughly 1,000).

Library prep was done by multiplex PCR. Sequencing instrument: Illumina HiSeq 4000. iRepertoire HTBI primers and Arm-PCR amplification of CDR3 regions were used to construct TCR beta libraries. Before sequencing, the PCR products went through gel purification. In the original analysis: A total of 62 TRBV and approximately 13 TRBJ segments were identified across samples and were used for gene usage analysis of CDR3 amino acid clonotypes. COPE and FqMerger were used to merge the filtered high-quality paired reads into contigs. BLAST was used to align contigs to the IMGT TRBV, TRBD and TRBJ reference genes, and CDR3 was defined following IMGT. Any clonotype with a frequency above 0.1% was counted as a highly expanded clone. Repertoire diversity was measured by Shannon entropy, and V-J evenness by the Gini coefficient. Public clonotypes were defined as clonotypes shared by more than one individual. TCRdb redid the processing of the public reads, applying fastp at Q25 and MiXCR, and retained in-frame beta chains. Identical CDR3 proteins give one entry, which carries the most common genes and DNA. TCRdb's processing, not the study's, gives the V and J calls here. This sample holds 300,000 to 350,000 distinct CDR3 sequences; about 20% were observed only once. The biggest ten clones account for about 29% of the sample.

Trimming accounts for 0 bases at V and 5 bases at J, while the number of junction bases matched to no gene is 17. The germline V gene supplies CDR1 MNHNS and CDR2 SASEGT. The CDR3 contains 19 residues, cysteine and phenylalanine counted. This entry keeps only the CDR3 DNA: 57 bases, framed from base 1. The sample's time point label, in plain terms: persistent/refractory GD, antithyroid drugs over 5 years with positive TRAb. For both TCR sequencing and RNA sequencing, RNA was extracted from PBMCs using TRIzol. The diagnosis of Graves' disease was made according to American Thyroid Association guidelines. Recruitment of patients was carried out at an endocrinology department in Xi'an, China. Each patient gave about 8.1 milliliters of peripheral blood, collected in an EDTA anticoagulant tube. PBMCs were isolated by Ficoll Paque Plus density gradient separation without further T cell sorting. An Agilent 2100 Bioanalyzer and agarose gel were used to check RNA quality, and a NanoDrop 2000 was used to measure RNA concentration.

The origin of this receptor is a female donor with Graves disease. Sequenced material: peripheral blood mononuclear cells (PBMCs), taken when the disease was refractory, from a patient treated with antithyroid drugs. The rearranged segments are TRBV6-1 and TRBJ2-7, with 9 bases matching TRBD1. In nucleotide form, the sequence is TGTGCCAGCAGTGAAGCGTTTGCCATCCTACCGGGACAGGGACACGAGCAGTACTTC. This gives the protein CASSEAFAILPGQGHEQYF.